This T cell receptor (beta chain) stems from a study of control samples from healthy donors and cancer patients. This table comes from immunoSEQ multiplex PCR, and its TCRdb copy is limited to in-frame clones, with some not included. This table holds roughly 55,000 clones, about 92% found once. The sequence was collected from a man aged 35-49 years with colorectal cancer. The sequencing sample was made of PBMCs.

The CDR3 DNA follows: TGTGCCACCAGCAGAGGAGGCGGGGGGGTCACAGATACGCAGTATTTT. The encoded protein is CATSRGGGGVTDTQYF. This chain joins TRBV15 and TRBJ2-3, with 9 positions matching TRBD2. The CDR3 spans 16 residues. In germline, CDR1 is LNHNV, CDR2 YYDKDF (reference sequence). Trimming removed 1 base from V and 2 bases from J; junction bases left unmatched: 4.